The rows below give T cell receptor beta chains drawn from one sample of a study of blood T cell repertoires in COVID-19. Clones were sequenced by immunoSEQ multiplex PCR, and TCRdb holds only the in-frame ones, with some missing. The sample lists some 35,000 clones; about 80% were seen once. Sequenced input: peripheral blood. The receptors here all came from a man at least 80 years old with acute or convalescent COVID-19. Both conserved end residues are part of each CDR3.

cdr3_aa,v_call
CASSYRGYAQYF,TRBV6-2/TRBV6-3
CASSQDRGADTEAFF,TRBV4-3
CASSLMGPGELFF,TRBV11-2
CASSQATGNEKLFF,TRBV3-1/TRBV3-2
CASSLQGSGGADTQYF,TRBV27
CASSEPKATGGRRQPQHF,TRBV10-1
CATSRSTGGADYGYTF,TRBV15
CASRRQESSYEQYF,TRBV6-5
CASSLQGGTDTQYF,TRBV4-2
CASSLSVRGYSAYNEQFF,TRBV7-6
CASSPRGGTSGSRDTQYF,TRBV7-3